This T cell receptor (beta chain) was recorded in a study of T cells in Graves' hyperthyroidism and ophthalmopathy. The CDR3 contains 15 residues. The germline V gene has CDR1 MNHNS and CDR2 SASEGT. V lost 10 bases, J lost 5 bases, and 10 bases stayed unmatched. TCR beta CDR3 sequences were amplified from RNA transcripts. HTBI primers drove first-round RT-PCR of the TCR CDR3. TCRdb ran MiXCR on the multiplex PCR reads and lists one entry per CDR3 protein. The sample holds about 560,000 distinct CDR3 sequences, approximately 16% seen once. Diagnostic assessment was based on clinical symptoms, serum thyroxine and TRAb, thyroid ultrasound and orbital computed tomography. This clonotype was observed a handful of times.

The sequencing sample was made of blood. This clonotype was sampled from a young woman with Graves' hyperthyroidism. The chain recombines TRBV6-1 with TRBJ1-6, with 8 bases that match TRBD1. CDR3 coding DNA: TGTGCCACCAACCCAGGGACAGGAAATAATTCACCCCTCCACTTT. It encodes CATNPGTGNNSPLHF.